A single sample is the source of the 4 T cell receptor beta chains below, sequenced in a study of Ad26.COV2.S vaccination and SARS-CoV-2 variants. The method was immunoSEQ multiplex PCR; TCRdb's version includes in-frame clones alone and lacks a portion of them. The sample lists a few hundred thousand clones, 88% seen once, with 3.5% to 4% in the top ten. Stated treatment: roughly 18 received Ad26.COV2.S at low or high dose, single or two shots; about five received placebo; per-sample allocation not given. Collection of the samples took place on day 63 after the first injection of vaccine or placebo. The material was peripheral blood, obtained in a trial of Ad26.COV2.S vaccine versus placebo. The receptors come from a person between 18 and 65 years old who received the Ad26.COV2.S COVID-19 vaccine or a placebo.

The V gene is TRBV28, the J gene TRBJ1-2; TRBD1 might be the D (5 bases). Trimming left V 4 bases short and J 4 bases short, with 16 bases between. Germline loops: CDR1 MDHEN, CDR2 SYDVKM. There are 15 residues in the CDR3. The CDR3 bases are TGTGCCAGCAGTTCTACGACAGTAAAGATCTATGGCTACACCTTC. This gives the protein CASSSTTVKIYGYTF.

The chain links TRBV28 to TRBJ1-5; unclear D gene. CDR3 length: 16 amino acids. V was shortened by 6 bases and J by 1 base, with 16 bases between the two germline ends. Germline V gene sequence: CDR1 MDHEN, CDR2 SYDVKM. For the CDR3, the DNA is TGTGCCAGCAGCCCTGCTGGCTGGAGCAGCAATCAGCCCCAGCATTTT. The encoded protein is CASSPAGWSSNQPQHF.

V is TRBV7-2 and J is TRBJ2-1; a weak D match, TRBD2 (6 bases). V was pared by 3 bases and J by 0 bases, with 9 bases between. Germline CDR1 SGHTA, CDR2 FQGNSA. The CDR3 sequence is 15 residues long. In nucleotides, the CDR3 is TGTGCCAGCAGCTTCGGGGGAAACTCCTACAATGAGCAGTTCTTC. This encodes CASSFGGNSYNEQFF.

The rearrangement uses TRBV3-1 (or the pseudogene TRBV3-2) and TRBJ1-5; D is ambiguous. The germline V gene has CDR1 LGHDT and CDR2 YNNKEL (reference sequence). This CDR3 contains 15 residues. Trimming cost V 0 bases and J 4 bases, with 10 bases left between them. The CDR3 DNA follows: TGTGCCAGCAGCCAAGATATGGCGGCGAATCAGCCCCAGCATTTT. As protein: CASSQDMAANQPQHF.